Listed here are 22 T cell receptor beta chains from one sample, sequenced in a study of CD8 T cells in Susac syndrome. With random hexamers, reverse transcription was performed on roughly 0.5 to 1 ug of RNA. TCRdb passed the immunoSEQ multiplex PCR reads through MiXCR, listing each CDR3 protein once. The sample holds 250,000 to 300,000 distinct CDR3 sequences; approximately 91% are singletons and the top ten take 0.18%. Sequencing used CD8+ T cells from PBMCs. Every receptor here comes from a human donor with multiple sclerosis.

This rearrangement joins TRBV2 to TRBJ1-1, with D unclear. Germline values: CDR1 SNHLY, CDR2 FYNNEI. V dropped 3 bases and J dropped 1 base, with 3 bases sitting between them. The CDR3 has 12 amino acids. CDR3 residues: CASSETNTEAFF. For the CDR3, the DNA is TGTGCCAGCAGTGAGACGAACACTGAAGCTTTCTTT.

DNA for the CDR3: TGTGCCAGCTCGCGGGTCGATAGCAATCAGCCCCAGCATTTT. This translates into CASSRVDSNQPQHF. The chain carries TRBV18 and TRBJ1-5; no clear D. Germline loops: CDR1 KGHSH, CDR2 LQKENI. The CDR3 covers 14 residues. Trimming removed 6 bases from V and 0 bases from J, with 9 bases in between.

CDR3 in amino acids: CASSFSGGVHEQYF. CDR3 DNA: TGTGCCAGCAGTTTTTCAGGGGGCGTTCACGAGCAGTACTTC. The rearrangement uses TRBV28 and TRBJ2-7; 8 nucleotides line up with TRBD1. CDR1 and CDR2 (germline): MDHEN, SYDVKM. The CDR3 runs to 14 residues. With 3 bases clipped from V and 5 bases from J, the junction kept 6 bases outside the gene matches.

The gene calls are TRBV27 and TRBJ2-1, with a possible D match to TRBD2 (6 bases). Germline CDR1 and CDR2: MNHEY and SMNVEV (reference sequence). The length of the CDR3 is 14 residues. V was pared by 8 bases and J by 2 bases, with 13 bases between. This chain's CDR3 is CASGQGGAYNEQFF. In DNA form, the CDR3 reads TGTGCCAGCGGTCAGGGAGGTGCCTACAATGAGCAGTTCTTC.

The chain recombines TRBV5-1 with TRBJ1-5; D is unresolved. With 2 bases removed from V and 4 bases from J, the gap between germline ends came to 10 bases. From germline, CDR1 is SGHRS and CDR2 YFSETQ. The CDR3 spans 14 residues. In DNA form, the CDR3 reads TGCGCCAGCAGCTTATTAAATGGAAATCAGCCCCAGCATTTT. It is translated as CASSLLNGNQPQHF.

The chain carries TRBV9 and TRBJ1-1; D unclear. Trimming removed 0 bases from V and 1 base from J, with 10 bases in between. The CDR3 covers 15 residues. Germline V gives CDR1 SGDLS, CDR2 YYNGEE. Here the CDR3 DNA reads TGTGCCAGCAGCGTAGGGGGAAATGGGAACACTGAAGCTTTCTTT. It is translated as CASSVGGNGNTEAFF.

The rearrangement uses TRBV30 and TRBJ1-1; no definite D call. The length of the CDR3 is 14 residues. Looked up from germline, CDR1 is GTSNPN and CDR2 is SVGIG (reference sequence). The V end was cut by 0 bases, the J end by 6 bases, with 14 bases between. As DNA, the CDR3 is TGTGCCTGGAGTGTACGGCCCGAGACCCCTGAAGCTTTCTTT. Its protein product is CAWSVRPETPEAFF.

The chain combines TRBV28 with TRBJ2-5; TRBD1 aligns across 7 bases. The CDR3 runs 16 residues. Trimming cost V 2 bases and J 4 bases; bases outside gene matches: 10. Germline CDR1 is MDHEN and CDR2 is SYDVKM. The CDR3 loop reads CASSLPLGRGTETQYF. Written as DNA, the CDR3 is TGTGCCAGCAGTTTACCCTTGGGCAGGGGGACAGAGACCCAGTACTTC. Variable domain in full (rest from reference TRBV28 and TRBJ2-5): DVKVTQSSRYLVKRTGEKVFLECVQDMDHENMFWYRQDPGLGLRLIYFSYDVKMKEKGDIPEGYSVSREKKERFSLILESASTNQTSMYLCASSLPLGRGTETQYFGPGTRLLVL.

This clonotype appeared a single time. V is TRBV7-8 and J is TRBJ2-1; the D is unclear. CDR1 and CDR2 (germline): SGHVS, FQNEAQ. The CDR3 length is 18 residues. V was cut by 4 bases and J by 5 bases, with 24 bases left in between. The CDR3 bases are TGTGCCAGCAGCTCCATGATTAGGGCGCCTTTATGGGACAATGAGCAGTTCTTC. Its protein product is CASSSMIRAPLWDNEQFF.

This chain uses TRBV7-9 with TRBJ2-7; TRBD2 matches at 8 bases. Germline V gives CDR1 SEHNR, CDR2 FQNEAQ (reference sequence). The CDR3 spans 15 residues. The V segment lost 6 bases and the J segment 5 bases; nucleotides outside the gene matches: 12. The CDR3 reads CASRTSGSGIHEQYF. CDR3 sequence (DNA): TGTGCCAGCAGAACAAGCGGGAGTGGTATCCACGAGCAGTACTTC.

This clonotype was detected once. The chain joins TRBV14 to TRBJ2-2; D remains ambiguous. Germline CDR1 reads SGHDN; CDR2 reads FVKESK. Between the trimmed V and J ends, which lost 0 bases and 0 bases, there was a span of 5 bases. CDR3 size: 15 residues. The CDR3 loop reads CASSQDFPNTGELFF. The CDR3 DNA follows: TGTGCCAGCAGCCAAGATTTCCCGAACACCGGGGAGCTGTTTTTT.

The CDR3 DNA reads as TGCAGCGTTGTGGGGGCTACCGGGGAGCTGTTTTTT. Its protein product is CSVVGATGELFF. The gene calls are TRBV29-1 and TRBJ2-2, with TRBD1 as a possible D gene (6 bases). The germline gives CDR1 SQVTM, CDR2 ANQGSEA. Deletions cut 4 bases from V and 5 bases from J, with 8 bases between. The CDR3 runs to 12 residues.

The chain links TRBV9 to TRBJ2-6, with no clear D. Trimming left V 3 bases short and J 4 bases short, with 17 bases between. The CDR3 length is 17 residues. Germline values: CDR1 SGDLS, CDR2 YYNGEE. CDR3 loop: CASSGPPAALGANVLTF. DNA of the CDR3: TGTGCCAGCAGCGGCCCCCCCGCAGCGTTGGGGGCCAACGTCCTGACTTTC.

The V call is TRBV2, the J call TRBJ1-1; 8 bases fit TRBD1. CDR3 length: 16 amino acids. V was pared by 5 bases and J by 1 base, with 9 bases of the junction left unmatched. CDR1 is SNHLY and CDR2 is FYNNEI in the germline V gene. The CDR3 bases are TGTGCCAGCAGTTTTTCGCGGACAGGGAAGAACACTGAAGCTTTCTTT. This sequence encodes CASSFSRTGKNTEAFF.

The CDR3: CASTLSSSGSTGELFF. The CDR3 nucleotides are TGTGCCAGCACCCTCTCCTCTAGCGGGAGCACCGGGGAGCTGTTTTTT. The rearrangement joins TRBV5-4 to TRBJ2-2; 10 bases agree with TRBD2. CDR3 size: 16 residues. V was pared by 6 bases and J by 4 bases, with 9 bases of the junction left unmatched. Germline CDR1 is SGHNT and CDR2 is YYREEE (reference sequence).

V and J are TRBV4-2 and TRBJ2-1, with no clear D. V was pared by 7 bases and J by 6 bases, with 7 bases between. The CDR3 consists of 11 residues. Germline values: CDR1 LGHNA, CDR2 YNFKEQ. CDR3 DNA sequence: TGTGCCAGCAAATTCGGCAATGAGCAGTTCTTC. Its translation is CASKFGNEQFF.

This chain uses TRBV13 with TRBJ2-4; D is possibly TRBD1 (6 bases). The CDR3 contains 18 residues. Germline V gene data show CDR1 as PRHDT and CDR2 as FYEKMQ (reference sequence). V was trimmed by 5 bases and J by 0 bases, leaving 20 bases between them. The CDR3 loop is CASSTPSPGHEAKNIQYF. The CDR3 DNA sequence: TGTGCCAGCAGCACACCAAGCCCGGGACACGAAGCCAAAAACATTCAGTACTTC.

The chain has TRBV20-1 and TRBJ1-5; D unresolved. V was cut by 5 bases and J by 0 bases, with 5 bases left in between. CDR1 DFQATT and CDR2 SNEGSKA come from the germline V gene (reference sequence). The CDR3 sequence is 12 residues long. Here the CDR3 reads CSARYSNQPQHF. For the CDR3, the DNA is TGCAGTGCTCGTTATAGCAATCAGCCCCAGCATTTT.

V is TRBV30 and J is TRBJ2-5; 9 bases align to TRBD1. CDR1 is GTSNPN and CDR2 is SVGIG in the germline V gene (reference sequence). The CDR3 consists of 14 residues. V lost 5 bases, J lost 4 bases, and 8 bases stayed unmatched. The CDR3 protein is CAWVTGGPRETQYF. The DNA for the CDR3 is TGTGCCTGGGTTACAGGGGGCCCTAGAGAGACCCAGTACTTC.

The gene calls are TRBV12-3 or TRBV12-4 and TRBJ2-3, with 10 bases that match TRBD1. The CDR3 is made up of 15 amino acids. Trimming took 6 bases from V and 3 from J; bases not matched to a gene: 6. The CDR3 protein is CASSRTGGKTDTQYF. CDR3 nucleotides: TGTGCCAGCAGCCGGACAGGGGGGAAAACAGATACGCAGTATTTT.

The rearrangement joins TRBV6-2 or TRBV6-3 to TRBJ2-7, with D perhaps TRBD1 (6 bases). The CDR3 runs 16 residues. V was clipped by 0 bases and J by 0 bases, with 12 bases between them. From germline, CDR1 is MNHEY and CDR2 SVGEGT. The CDR3 DNA reads as TGTGCCAGCAGTTACTCCGGACAGCCAAGCTCCTACGAGCAGTACTTC. It codes for CASSYSGQPSSYEQYF.

This rearrangement joins TRBV7-2 to TRBJ2-7; TRBD2 agrees at 8 bases. The J segment lost 1 base and the V segment lost 2 bases, leaving 4 bases of the junction unmatched. This CDR3 has 15 residues. Looked up from germline, CDR1 is SGHTA and CDR2 is FQGNSA. The CDR3 loop reads CASSLISGGSYEQYF. The CDR3 region has the DNA TGTGCCAGCAGCTTAATCAGCGGGGGTTCCTACGAGCAGTACTTC.